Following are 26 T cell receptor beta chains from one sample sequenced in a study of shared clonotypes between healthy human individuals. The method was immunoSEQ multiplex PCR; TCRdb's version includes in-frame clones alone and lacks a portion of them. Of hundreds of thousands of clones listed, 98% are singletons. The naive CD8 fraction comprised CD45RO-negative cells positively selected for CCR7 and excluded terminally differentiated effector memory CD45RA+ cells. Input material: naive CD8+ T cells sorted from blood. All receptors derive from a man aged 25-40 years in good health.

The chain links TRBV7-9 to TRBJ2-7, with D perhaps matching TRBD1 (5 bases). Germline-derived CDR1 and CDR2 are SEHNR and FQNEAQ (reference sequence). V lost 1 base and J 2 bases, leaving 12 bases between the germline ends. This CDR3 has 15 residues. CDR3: CASSLDQGLAYEQYF. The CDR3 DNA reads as TGTGCCAGCAGCTTAGACCAGGGATTAGCCTACGAGCAGTACTTC.

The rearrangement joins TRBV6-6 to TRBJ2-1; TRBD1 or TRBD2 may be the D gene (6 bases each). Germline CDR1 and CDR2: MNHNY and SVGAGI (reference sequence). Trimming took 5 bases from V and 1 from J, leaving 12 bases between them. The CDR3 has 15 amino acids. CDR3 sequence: CASSPRGGSYNEQFF. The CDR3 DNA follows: TGTGCCAGCAGTCCCAGAGGGGGGTCCTACAATGAGCAGTTCTTC.

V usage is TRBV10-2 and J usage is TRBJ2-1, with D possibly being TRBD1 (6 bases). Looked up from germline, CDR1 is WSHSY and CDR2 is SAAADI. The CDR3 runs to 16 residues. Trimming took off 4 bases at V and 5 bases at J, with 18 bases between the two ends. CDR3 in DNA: TGCGCCAGCAGTGGTACGTGGACAGACCAAAACAATGAGCAGTTCTTC. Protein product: CASSGTWTDQNNEQFF.

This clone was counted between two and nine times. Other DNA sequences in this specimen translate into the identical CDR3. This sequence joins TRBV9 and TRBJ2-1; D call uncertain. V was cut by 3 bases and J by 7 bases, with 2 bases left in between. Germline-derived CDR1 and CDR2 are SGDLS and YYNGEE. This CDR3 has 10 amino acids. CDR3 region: CASSGNEQFF. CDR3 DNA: TGTGCCAGCAGCGGGAATGAGCAGTTCTTC.

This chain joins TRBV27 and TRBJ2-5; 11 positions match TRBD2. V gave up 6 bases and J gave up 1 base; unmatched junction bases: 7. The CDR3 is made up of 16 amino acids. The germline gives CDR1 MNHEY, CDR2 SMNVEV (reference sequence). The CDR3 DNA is TGTGCCAGCAGGACTCAGGGACTAGCGGTCCAAGAGACCCAGTACTTC. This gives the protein CASRTQGLAVQETQYF.

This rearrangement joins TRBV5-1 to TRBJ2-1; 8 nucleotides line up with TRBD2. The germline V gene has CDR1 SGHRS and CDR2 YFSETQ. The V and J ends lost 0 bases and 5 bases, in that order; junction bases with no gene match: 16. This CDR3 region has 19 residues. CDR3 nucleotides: TGCGCCAGCAGCTTGGCCGTTGAAGGATTAGCGGGACTTAACAATGAGCAGTTCTTC. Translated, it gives CASSLAVEGLAGLNNEQFF.

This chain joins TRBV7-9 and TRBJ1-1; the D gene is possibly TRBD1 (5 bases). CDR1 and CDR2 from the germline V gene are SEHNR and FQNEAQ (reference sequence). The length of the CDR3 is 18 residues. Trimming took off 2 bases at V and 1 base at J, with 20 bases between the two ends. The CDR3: CASSLTPGAVGQNTEAFF. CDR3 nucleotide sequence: TGTGCCAGCAGCTTAACCCCGGGCGCAGTAGGACAGAACACTGAAGCTTTCTTT.

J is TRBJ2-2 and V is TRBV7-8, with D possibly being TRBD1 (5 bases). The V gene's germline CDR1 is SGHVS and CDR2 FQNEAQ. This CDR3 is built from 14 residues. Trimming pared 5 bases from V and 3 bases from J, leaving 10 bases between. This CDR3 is CASSKTAYTGELFF. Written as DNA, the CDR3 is TGTGCCAGCAGCAAGACAGCATACACCGGGGAGCTGTTTTTT.

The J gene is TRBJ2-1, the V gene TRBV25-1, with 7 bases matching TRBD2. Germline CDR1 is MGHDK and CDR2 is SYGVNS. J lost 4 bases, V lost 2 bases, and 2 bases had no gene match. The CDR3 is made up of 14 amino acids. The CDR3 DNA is TGTGCCAGCAGTGAACAGGGAGGGTACAATGAGCAGTTCTTC. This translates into CASSEQGGYNEQFF.

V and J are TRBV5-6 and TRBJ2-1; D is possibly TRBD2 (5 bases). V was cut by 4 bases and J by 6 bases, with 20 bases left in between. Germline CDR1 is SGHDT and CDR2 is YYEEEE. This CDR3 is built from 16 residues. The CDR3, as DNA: TGTGCCAGCAGCCGGAGGACTGCGCTTGTGGTCAATGAGCAGTTCTTC. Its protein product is CASSRRTALVVNEQFF.

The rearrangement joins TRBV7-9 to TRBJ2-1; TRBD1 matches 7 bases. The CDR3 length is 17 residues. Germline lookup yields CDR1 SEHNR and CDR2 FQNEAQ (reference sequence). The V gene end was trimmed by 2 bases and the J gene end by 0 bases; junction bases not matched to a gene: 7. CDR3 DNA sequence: TGTGCCAGCAGCTTACCTTCAGGACAGGTCTCCTACAATGAGCAGTTCTTC. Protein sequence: CASSLPSGQVSYNEQFF.

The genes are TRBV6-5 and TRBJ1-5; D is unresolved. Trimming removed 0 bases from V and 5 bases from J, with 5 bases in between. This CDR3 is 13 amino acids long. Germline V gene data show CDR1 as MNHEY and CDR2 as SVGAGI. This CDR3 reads CASSYSYHQPQHF. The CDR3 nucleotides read TGTGCCAGCAGTTACTCCTATCATCAGCCCCAGCATTTT.

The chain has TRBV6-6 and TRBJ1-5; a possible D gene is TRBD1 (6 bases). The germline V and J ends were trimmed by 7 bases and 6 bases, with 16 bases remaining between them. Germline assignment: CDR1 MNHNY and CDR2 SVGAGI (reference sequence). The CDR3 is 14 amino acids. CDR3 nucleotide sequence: TGTGCCAGCAACAATCGAGGGGGAGGTCAGCCCCAGCATTTT. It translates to CASNNRGGGQPQHF.

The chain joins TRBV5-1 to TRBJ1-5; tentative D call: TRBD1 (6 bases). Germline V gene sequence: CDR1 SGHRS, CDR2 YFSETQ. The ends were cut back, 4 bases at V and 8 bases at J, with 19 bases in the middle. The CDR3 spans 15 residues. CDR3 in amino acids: CASSPLKTGLEPQHF. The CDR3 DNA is TGCGCCAGCAGCCCCTTAAAAACAGGGCTAGAGCCCCAGCATTTT.

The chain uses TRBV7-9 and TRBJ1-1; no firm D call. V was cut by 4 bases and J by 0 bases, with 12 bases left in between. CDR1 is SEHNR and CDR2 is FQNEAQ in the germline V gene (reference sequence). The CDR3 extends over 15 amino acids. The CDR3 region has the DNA TGTGCCAGCAGCTCCCAGACGGGTCTGAACACTGAAGCTTTCTTT. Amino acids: CASSSQTGLNTEAFF.

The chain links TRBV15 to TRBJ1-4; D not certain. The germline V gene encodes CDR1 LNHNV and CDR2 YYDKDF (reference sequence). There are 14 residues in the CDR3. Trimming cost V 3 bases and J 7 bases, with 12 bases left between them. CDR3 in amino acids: CATSSSTVVEKLFF. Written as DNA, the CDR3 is TGTGCCACCAGCAGTTCTACAGTTGTTGAAAAACTGTTTTTT.

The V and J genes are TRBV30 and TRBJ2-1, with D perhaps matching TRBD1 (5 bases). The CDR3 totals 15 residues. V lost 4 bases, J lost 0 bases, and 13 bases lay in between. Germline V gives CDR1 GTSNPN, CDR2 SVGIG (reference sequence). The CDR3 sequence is CAWTQGVSSYNEQFF. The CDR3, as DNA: TGTGCCTGGACCCAAGGGGTAAGCTCCTACAATGAGCAGTTCTTC.

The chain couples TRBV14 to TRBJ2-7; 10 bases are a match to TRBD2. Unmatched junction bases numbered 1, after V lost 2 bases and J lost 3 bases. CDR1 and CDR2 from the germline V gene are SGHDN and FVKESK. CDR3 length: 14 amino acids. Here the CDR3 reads CASSQLAGVYEQYF. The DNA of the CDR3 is TGTGCCAGCAGCCAACTAGCGGGAGTCTACGAGCAGTACTTC.

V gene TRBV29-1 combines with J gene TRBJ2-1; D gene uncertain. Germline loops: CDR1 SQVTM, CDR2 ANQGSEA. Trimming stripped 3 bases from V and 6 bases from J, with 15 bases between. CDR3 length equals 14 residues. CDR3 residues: CSVDVGAHGNEQFF. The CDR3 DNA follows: TGCAGCGTTGATGTAGGAGCTCATGGCAATGAGCAGTTCTTC.

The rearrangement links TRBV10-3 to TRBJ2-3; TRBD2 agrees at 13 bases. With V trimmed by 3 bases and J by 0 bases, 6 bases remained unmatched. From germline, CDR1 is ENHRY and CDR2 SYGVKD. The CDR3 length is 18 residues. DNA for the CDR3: TGTGCCATCAGTGAAGGGACTAGCGGGACCCCTAGCACAGATACGCAGTATTTT. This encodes CAISEGTSGTPSTDTQYF.

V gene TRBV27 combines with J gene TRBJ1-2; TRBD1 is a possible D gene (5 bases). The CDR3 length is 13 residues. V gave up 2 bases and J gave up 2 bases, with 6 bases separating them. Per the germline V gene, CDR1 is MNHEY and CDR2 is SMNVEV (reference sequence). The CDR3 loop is CASSLHRNYGYTF. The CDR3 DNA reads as TGTGCCAGCAGTTTACACAGGAACTATGGCTACACCTTC.

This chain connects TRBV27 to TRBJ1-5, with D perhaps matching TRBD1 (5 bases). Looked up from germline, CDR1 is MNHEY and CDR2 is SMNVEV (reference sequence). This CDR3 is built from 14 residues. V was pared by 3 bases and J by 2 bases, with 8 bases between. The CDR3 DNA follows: TGTGCCAGCAGTTTCCAGGGCGGCAATCAGCCCCAGCATTTT. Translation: CASSFQGGNQPQHF.

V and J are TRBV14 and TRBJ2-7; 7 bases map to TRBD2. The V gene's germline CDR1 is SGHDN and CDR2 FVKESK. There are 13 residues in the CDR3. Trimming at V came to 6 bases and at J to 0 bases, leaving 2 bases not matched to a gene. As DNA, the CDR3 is TGTGCCAGCAGAGGCGGGAGCTCCTACGAGCAGTACTTC. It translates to CASRGGSSYEQYF.

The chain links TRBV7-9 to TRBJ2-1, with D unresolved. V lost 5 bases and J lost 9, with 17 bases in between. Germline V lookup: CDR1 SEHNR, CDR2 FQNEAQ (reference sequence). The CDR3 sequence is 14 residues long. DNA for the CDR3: TGTGCCAGCAGCCCCAAGGCTAGTAAAGGTGAGCAGTTCTTC. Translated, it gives CASSPKASKGEQFF.

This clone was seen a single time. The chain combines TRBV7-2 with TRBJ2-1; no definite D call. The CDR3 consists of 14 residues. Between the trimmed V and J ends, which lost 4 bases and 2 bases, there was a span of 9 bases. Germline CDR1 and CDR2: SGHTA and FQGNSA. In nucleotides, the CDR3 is TGTGCCAGCAGCTCGGATTCAACCTACAATGAGCAGTTCTTC. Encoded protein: CASSSDSTYNEQFF.

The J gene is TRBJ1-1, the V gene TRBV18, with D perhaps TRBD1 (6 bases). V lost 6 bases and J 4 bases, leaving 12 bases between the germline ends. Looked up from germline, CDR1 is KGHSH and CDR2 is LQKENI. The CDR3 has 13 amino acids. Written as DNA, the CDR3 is TGTGCCAGCTCCTTTGGAGGGGGCACTGAAGCTTTCTTT. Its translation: CASSFGGGTEAFF.